One sample yielded the 23 T cell receptor beta chains listed below, sequenced in a study of identical twins. TCRdb reprocessed the 5' RACE reads via MiXCR and lists one record per CDR3 protein. The repertoire holds some 790,000 distinct CDR3 sequences, with 15% to 20% as singletons. These data were likewise used in another study, on T cells expressing NK-cell markers.

Specimen: PBMCs. Every receptor here comes from a woman in her late teens or twenties in good health.

This clonotype has only a few counts. The V gene is TRBV4-3, the J gene TRBJ1-1; no clear D gene. V lost 1 base and J lost 2, with 8 bases in between. This CDR3 comprises 14 residues. CDR1 and CDR2 from the germline V gene are LGHNA and YSLEER. The CDR3 coding sequence is TGCGCCAGCAGCCAAGCCCGATCTAACACTGAAGCTTTCTTT. Translation gives CASSQARSNTEAFF.

This clonotype has a handful of counts. The rearrangement joins TRBV7-2 to TRBJ2-3; 9 nucleotides align to TRBD1. V was clipped by 2 bases and J by 0 bases; unmatched bases: 3. Germline V CDR1 and CDR2: SGHTA, FQGNSA. There are 16 residues in the CDR3. The CDR3 spells CASSLRDRVSTDTQYF. The DNA for the CDR3 is TGTGCCAGCAGCTTACGGGACAGGGTGAGCACAGATACGCAGTATTTT.

This clonotype turned up a few times. The chain combines TRBV7-9 with TRBJ2-7, with TRBD1 matching over 9 bases. The V gene end was trimmed by 11 bases and the J gene end by 3 bases; junction bases not matched to a gene: 14. The CDR3 is 15 residues long. From germline, CDR1 is SEHNR and CDR2 FQNEAQ (reference sequence). CDR3 in amino acids: CALSAPGQGIYEQYF. The CDR3 nucleotides are TGTGCCCTCTCGGCTCCCGGACAGGGGATCTACGAGCAGTACTTC.

The genes are TRBV7-6 and TRBJ1-1; the D is unclear. The germline V gene has CDR1 SGHVS and CDR2 FNYEAQ. The V gene lost 6 bases and the J gene lost 5 bases, with 10 bases spanning the gap. CDR3 size: 12 residues. CDR3 protein: CASRGKGTEAFF. DNA of the CDR3: TGTGCCAGCAGGGGAAAAGGGACTGAAGCTTTCTTT.

This clonotype appeared a few times. V is TRBV11-1 and J is TRBJ1-6, with 7 bases lining up with TRBD1. The V gene end was trimmed by 5 bases and the J gene end by 2 bases; junction bases not matched to a gene: 15. This CDR3 has 19 residues. Germline CDR1 is SGHAT and CDR2 is FQDESV (reference sequence). CDR3 nucleotide sequence: TGTGCCAGCAGCCTGACGACCTACCGAGGGACAGCCTATAATTCACCCCTCCACTTT. Encoded protein: CASSLTTYRGTAYNSPLHF.

This clonotype was seen a few times. The J gene is TRBJ2-3, the V gene TRBV2; a possible D gene is TRBD2 (6 bases). V was cut by 7 bases and J by 3 bases, with 14 bases left in between. This CDR3 has 14 amino acids. Germline V CDR1 and CDR2: SNHLY, FYNNEI. CDR3 loop: CASKLEGGTDTQYF. CDR3 DNA: TGTGCCAGCAAGTTGGAGGGTGGGACAGATACGCAGTATTTT.

The V gene is TRBV7-9, the J gene TRBJ2-1; 7 bases match TRBD1. From germline, CDR1 is SEHNR and CDR2 FQNEAQ (reference sequence). Trimming took 6 bases from V and 5 from J; bases not matched to a gene: 7. The CDR3 runs 14 residues. The CDR3 coding sequence is TGTGCCAGCAGACAAGCCGGGACAGACAATGAGCAGTTCTTC. This translates into CASRQAGTDNEQFF.

V and J are TRBV19 and TRBJ2-1; 10 bases are shared with TRBD2. Per the germline V gene, CDR1 is LNHDA and CDR2 is SQIVND (reference sequence). The CDR3 is 17 residues long. V was clipped by 3 bases and J by 0 bases; unmatched bases: 5. The CDR3 nucleotides are TGTGCCAGTAGTATCTCACCTAGCGGGAGCTCCTACAATGAGCAGTTCTTC. Translation: CASSISPSGSSYNEQFF.

J is TRBJ1-6 and V is TRBV7-8; D remains ambiguous. This CDR3 is built from 13 residues. CDR1 and CDR2 (germline): SGHVS, FQNEAQ. V gave up 3 bases and J gave up 10 bases, with 10 bases separating them. CDR3 coding DNA: TGTGCCAGCAGCTTTATGTTTGAGTCACCCCTCCACTTT. It is translated as CASSFMFESPLHF.

The V and J genes are TRBV6-2 or TRBV6-3 and TRBJ2-5; D gene ambiguous. Germline CDR1 and CDR2: MNHEY and SVGEGT. Trimming left V 7 bases short and J 1 base short, with 19 bases between. CDR3 length equals 16 residues. The CDR3 protein is CASTSDLTYAQETQYF. CDR3 sequence (DNA): TGTGCCAGCACCTCAGATCTAACCTATGCCCAAGAGACCCAGTACTTC.

This clonotype showed up many times. CDR3 nucleotide sequence: TGTGCCAGCAGTCCGGCGGGGGGAGGGAATGAGCAGTTCTTC. Translation: CASSPAGGGNEQFF. The chain carries TRBV12-3 or TRBV12-4 and TRBJ2-1; 8 nucleotides agree with TRBD2. Trimming cost V 5 bases and J 7 bases; bases outside gene matches: 7. The CDR3 loop spans 14 amino acids.

As DNA, the CDR3 is TGCAGTGCTAGAGACCTAATAAAGGAGACCCAGTACTTC. Amino acid sequence: CSARDLIKETQYF. The chain carries TRBV20-1 and TRBJ2-5; D remains ambiguous. CDR3 length: 13 amino acids. Trimming took off 0 bases at V and 5 bases at J, with 10 bases between the two ends. From germline, CDR1 is DFQATT and CDR2 SNEGSKA (reference sequence).

This clonotype has only a few counts. The rearrangement joins TRBV20-1 to TRBJ2-1; 12 bases fit TRBD2. This CDR3 spans 15 amino acids. From germline, CDR1 is DFQATT and CDR2 SNEGSKA (reference sequence). The V gene end was trimmed by 2 bases and the J gene end by 6 bases; junction bases not matched to a gene: 5. DNA for the CDR3: TGCAGTGCTAGAAGACTAGCGGGGGCCTCCAATGAGCAGTTCTTC. It codes for CSARRLAGASNEQFF.

The V and J genes are TRBV6-5 and TRBJ1-2; D might be TRBD1 (6 bases). The CDR3 contains 15 residues. CDR1 is MNHEY and CDR2 is SVGAGI in the germline V gene. V lost 1 base, J lost 8 bases, and 17 bases lay in between. The CDR3 DNA follows: TGTGCCAGCAGTTACTTCGGGCGGGGGGCCTGGGGCTACACCTTC. It encodes CASSYFGRGAWGYTF.

The sample holds a few counts of this clonotype. At one end the junction does not follow the germline gene, possibly because of a read error. The chain carries TRBV7-9 and TRBJ2-2, with 12 bases matching TRBD2. The V gene's germline CDR1 is SEHNR and CDR2 FQNEAQ (reference sequence). This CDR3 comprises 13 residues. The CDR3 loop is CASSLAGGPELFF. CDR3 sequence (DNA): TGTGCCAGCAGCCTAGCGGGAGGGCCAGAGCTGTTTTTT.

This clonotype was seen more than once but under ten times. The genes are TRBV14 and TRBJ2-7; 11 nucleotides line up with TRBD1. CDR1 is SGHDN and CDR2 is FVKESK in the germline V gene. This CDR3 spans 20 amino acids. The junction had 19 bases not matched to a gene; V was cut back by 4 bases and J by 2 bases. CDR3: CASSPGPRDRGTLFPYEQYF. CDR3 bases: TGTGCCAGCAGCCCTGGCCCCCGGGACAGGGGGACGCTTTTCCCCTACGAGCAGTACTTC. Based on the CDR3 plus reference TRBV14 and TRBJ2-7, the full variable domain is EAGVTQFPSHSVIEKGQTVTLRCDPISGHDNLYWYRRVMGKEIKFLLHFVKESKQDESGMPNNRFLAERTGGTYSTLKVQPAELEDSGVYFCASSPGPRDRGTLFPYEQYFGPGTRLTVT.

The rearrangement uses TRBV6-1 and TRBJ2-1; D not certain. The V gene lost 10 bases and the J gene lost 4 bases, with 14 bases spanning the gap. Germline CDR1 and CDR2: MNHNS and SASEGT. The CDR3 runs 13 residues. The CDR3 is CATKPDRYNEQFF. CDR3 coding DNA: TGTGCCACTAAGCCCGATCGTTACAATGAGCAGTTCTTC.

V gene TRBV7-2 combines with J gene TRBJ2-7, with D uncertain. The CDR3 has 15 residues. V lost 1 base and J lost 3, with 13 bases in between. Germline CDR1 SGHTA, CDR2 FQGNSA. CDR3 in DNA: TGTGCCAGCAGCTTAGAGTTTAGGCAGATCTACGAGCAGTACTTC. Protein product: CASSLEFRQIYEQYF.

This clonotype was counted ten times or more. The chain couples TRBV19 to TRBJ2-2, with 7 nucleotides matching TRBD1. The CDR3 length is 15 residues. Trimming at V came to 6 bases and at J to 1 base, leaving 5 bases not matched to a gene. Germline V CDR1 and CDR2: LNHDA, SQIVND (reference sequence). The CDR3: CASRDTGVNTGELFF. The CDR3 DNA follows: TGTGCCAGTAGAGACACAGGGGTGAACACCGGGGAGCTGTTTTTT.

This chain joins TRBV12-3 or TRBV12-4 and TRBJ1-5; D gene uncertain. The V gene lost 5 bases and the J gene lost 11 bases, with 19 bases spanning the gap. This CDR3 has 14 residues. The CDR3 region has the DNA TGTGCCAGCAGTCCCGACAAGAGCCGTTGGACCCAGCATTTT. Its protein product is CASSPDKSRWTQHF.

The chain recombines TRBV6-1 with TRBJ2-3; D possibly corresponds to TRBD1 (6 bases). Germline CDR1 reads MNHNS; CDR2 reads SASEGT. The CDR3 is 15 amino acids. V lost 8 bases and J lost 2, with 17 bases in between. The DNA of the CDR3 is TGTGCCAGCGGTCCGACAGGAGGTTTCACAGATACGCAGTATTTT. Translation: CASGPTGGFTDTQYF.

In the case of this clonotype: With a much larger clone just one base away, this may be a read error. The chain carries TRBV12-3 or TRBV12-4 and TRBJ2-3; maybe TRBD1 (5 bases). The germline V and J ends were trimmed by 6 bases and 0 bases, with 16 bases remaining between them. The CDR3 is 16 amino acids. The CDR3 sequence: CASRRQLLTSTDTQYF. CDR3 DNA sequence: TGTGCCAGCAGGAGACAGCTACTGACTAGCACAGATACGCAGTATTTT.

The gene calls are TRBV11-2 and TRBJ2-1, with 12 bases aligning to TRBD2. V trimming: 5 bases; J trimming: 8 bases; junction bases outside the gene matches: 7. The CDR3 has 15 residues. The germline gives CDR1 SGHAT, CDR2 FQNNGV. The CDR3 spells CASSNLAGGPHEQFF. The CDR3 DNA reads TGTGCCAGCAGCAATCTAGCGGGAGGGCCCCATGAGCAGTTCTTC.